This TCR beta chain derives from a study of immune evolution from preneoplasia to lung adenocarcinoma. Study findings and constraints: Normal lung had the highest top T cell clone frequencies. Later-stage lesions seemingly showed higher T cell density and diversity than normal lung.

V shed 1 base, J shed 5 bases, and the junction held 5 bases outside the gene matches. The CDR3 is 15 residues long. Per the germline V gene, CDR1 is SGHRS and CDR2 is YFSETQ. Nucleic acids came from premalignant or tumor cells enriched by macro-dissection. The protocol was immunoSEQ multiplex PCR, while the TCRdb copy is restricted to in-frame clones and leaves out a portion. Among 3,000 or so clones listed, 75% to 90% were seen once. With regard to this clone: Antigen specificity is unknown.

The clonotype originates from a person aged 60-80 years with invasive lung adenocarcinoma. J is TRBJ2-2 and V is TRBV5-1; TRBD1 matches 7 bases. The sample comprised FFPE invasive lung adenocarcinoma tissue. The CDR3 nucleotides are TGCGCCAGCAGCTTGTTAGCAGGGGGTACCGGGGAGCTGTTTTTT. This codes for CASSLLAGGTGELFF. The whole variable domain, filled in from reference TRBV5-1 and TRBJ2-2, reads KAGVTQTPRYLIKTRGQQVTLSCSPISGHRSVSWYQQTPGQGLQFLFEYFSETQRNKGNFPGRFSGRQFSNSRSEMNVSTLELGDSALYLCASSLLAGGTGELFFGEGSRLTVL.